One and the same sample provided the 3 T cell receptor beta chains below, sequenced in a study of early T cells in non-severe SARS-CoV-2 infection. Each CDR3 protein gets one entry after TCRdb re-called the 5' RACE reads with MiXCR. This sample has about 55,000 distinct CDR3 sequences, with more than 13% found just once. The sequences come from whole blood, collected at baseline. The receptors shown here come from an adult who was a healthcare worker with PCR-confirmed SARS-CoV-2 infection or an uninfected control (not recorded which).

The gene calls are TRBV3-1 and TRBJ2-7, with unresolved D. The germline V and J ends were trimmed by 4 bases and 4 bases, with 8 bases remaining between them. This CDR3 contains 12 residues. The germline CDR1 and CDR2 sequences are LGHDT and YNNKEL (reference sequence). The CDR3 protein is CASSLGDYEQYF. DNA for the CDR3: TGTGCCAGCAGCCTTGGGGATTACGAGCAGTACTTC.

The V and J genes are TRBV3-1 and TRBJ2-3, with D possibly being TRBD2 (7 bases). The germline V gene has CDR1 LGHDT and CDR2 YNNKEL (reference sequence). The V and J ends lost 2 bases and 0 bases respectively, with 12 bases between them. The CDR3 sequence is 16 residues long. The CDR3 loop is CASSQPGGRSTDTQYF. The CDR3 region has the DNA TGTGCCAGCAGCCAACCGGGGGGCAGGAGCACAGATACGCAGTATTTT.

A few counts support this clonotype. The CDR3 protein is CASSRTGGNSPLHF. The DNA for the CDR3 is TGTGCCAGCAGCCGGACAGGGGGCAATTCACCCCTCCACTTT. The gene calls are TRBV12-3 or TRBV12-4 and TRBJ1-6; 11 bases match TRBD1. The CDR3 consists of 14 residues. Trimming took 6 bases from V and 7 from J; bases not matched to a gene: 2.